A selection of T cell receptor beta chains follows, all from one sample in a study of T cells after yellow fever vaccination. Via MiXCR, TCRdb re-called the 5' RACE reads, giving one row per CDR3 protein. The table records 450,000 to 650,000 distinct CDR3 sequences, around a fifth of them present only once. The specimen was PBMCs, collected approximately 20 days after the first yellow fever vaccination. The receptors originated from a man aged 18 to 29 who received the YFV17D yellow fever vaccine. The conserved cysteine and the conserved F or W are not part of the CDR3 here. A D gene is named only where the DNA matches it firmly.

v_gene	d_gene	j_gene	CDR3aa
TRBV7-2	TRBD1	TRBJ2-3	ASSATGGRAADTQY
TRBV3-1	-	TRBJ2-7	ASSQDQGRSSYEQY
TRBV6-2/TRBV6-3	-	TRBJ1-5	ASRQGLGEPQH
TRBV5-4	TRBD1	TRBJ2-1	ASSLERGRNEQF
TRBV6-2/TRBV6-3	TRBD1	TRBJ2-1	ASSYPRDRAYNEQF
TRBV7-2	-	TRBJ1-5	ASSLIRGDKPQH
TRBV5-1	-	TRBJ2-3	ASSLSGANTDTQY
TRBV12-3/TRBV12-4	TRBD1	TRBJ1-2	ASNDRDGYT
TRBV10-2	-	TRBJ2-2	ASNGGVELF
TRBV5-1	-	TRBJ2-7	ASRPGTNGAHEQY